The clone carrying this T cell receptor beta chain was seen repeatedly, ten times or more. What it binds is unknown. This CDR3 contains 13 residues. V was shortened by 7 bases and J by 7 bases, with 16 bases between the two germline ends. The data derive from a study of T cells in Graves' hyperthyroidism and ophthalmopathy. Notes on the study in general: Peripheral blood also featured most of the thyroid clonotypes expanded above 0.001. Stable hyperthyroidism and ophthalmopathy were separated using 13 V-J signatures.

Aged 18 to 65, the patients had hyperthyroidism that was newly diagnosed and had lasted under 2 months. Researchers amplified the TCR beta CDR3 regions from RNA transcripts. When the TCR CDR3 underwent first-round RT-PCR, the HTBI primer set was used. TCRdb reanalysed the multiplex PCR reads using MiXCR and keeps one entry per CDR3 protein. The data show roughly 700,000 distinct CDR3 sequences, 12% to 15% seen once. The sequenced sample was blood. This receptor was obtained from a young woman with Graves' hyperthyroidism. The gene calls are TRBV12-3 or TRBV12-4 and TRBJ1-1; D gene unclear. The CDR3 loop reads CASTPPGVGEAFF. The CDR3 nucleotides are TGTGCCAGCACCCCACCGGGTGTTGGTGAAGCTTTCTTT.